A single sample is the source of the 19 T cell receptor beta chains below, sequenced in a study of OX40 agonist ivuxolimab in advanced cancers. TCRdb's table, derived via immunoSEQ multiplex PCR, lists solely in-frame clones and lacks some. The sample comprises almost 90,000 clones, around 90% of which are singletons, and 0.6% to 0.8% rests with the top ten. This specimen consisted of CD4+ or CD8+ T cells sorted from blood, obtained in a trial of the OX40 agonist ivuxolimab. Receptor source: an adult with an advanced solid tumor such as melanoma, head and neck, liver or kidney cancer.

The rearrangement joins TRBV5-6 to TRBJ1-4, with 7 bases fitting TRBD1. Germline V gene lookup returns CDR1 SGHDT and CDR2 YYEEEE. The CDR3 spans 15 residues. V lost 4 bases and J lost 4; bases outside the gene matches: 7. As DNA, the CDR3 is TGTGCCAGCAGCCCAACAGGGGCCCTTAATGAAAAACTGTTTTTT. It is translated as CASSPTGALNEKLFF.

The rearrangement joins TRBV5-1 to TRBJ2-7, with D possibly being TRBD2 (6 bases). The V end was cut by 5 bases, the J end by 0 bases, with 15 bases between. Germline V lookup: CDR1 SGHRS, CDR2 YFSETQ. The CDR3 extends over 15 amino acids. This chain's CDR3 is CASSGSDGSSYEQYF. Here the CDR3 DNA reads TGCGCCAGCAGTGGATCAGACGGGAGCTCCTACGAGCAGTACTTC.

Concerning this clone itself: Other DNA variants within this sample encode the same CDR3. This rearrangement joins TRBV28 to TRBJ1-3, with a weak D call TRBD1 (5 bases). CDR3 size: 14 residues. CDR1 and CDR2 (germline): MDHEN, SYDVKM. V was pared by 2 bases and J by 0 bases, with 5 bases between. The CDR3, as DNA: TGTGCCAGCAGTTTAACAGGCTCTGGAAACACCATATATTTT. Translated, it gives CASSLTGSGNTIYF.

This sequence joins TRBV7-8 and TRBJ2-1; D assignment may be TRBD1 or TRBD2 (5 bases each). The CDR3 totals 15 residues. Trimming removed 4 bases from V and 4 bases from J, with 14 bases in between. Per germline, CDR1 SGHVS and CDR2 FQNEAQ. The CDR3 loop reads CASSSRDGAYNEQFF. CDR3 sequence (DNA): TGTGCCAGCAGCTCTCGGGACGGAGCTTACAATGAGCAGTTCTTC.

This rearrangement joins TRBV27 to TRBJ2-7, with 7 bases identical to TRBD2. The CDR3 consists of 15 residues. The germline CDR1 and CDR2 sequences are MNHEY and SMNVEV (reference sequence). Trimming took 1 base from V and 2 from J; bases not matched to a gene: 5. This chain's CDR3 is CASSLWASGAYEQYF. CDR3 coding DNA: TGTGCCAGCAGTTTATGGGCTAGCGGAGCCTACGAGCAGTACTTC.

This chain links TRBV11-2 with TRBJ1-2; D is unresolved. Trimming took 8 bases from V and 7 from J, leaving 14 bases between them. The CDR3 loop spans 12 amino acids. CDR1 and CDR2 (germline): SGHAT, FQNNGV. The CDR3 sequence is CASSQSRVGYTF. In DNA, the CDR3 is TGTGCCAGCTCCCAATCGAGGGTTGGCTACACCTTC.

This rearrangement joins TRBV5-1 to TRBJ2-7; 7 bases are shared with TRBD2. V lost 0 bases, J lost 6 bases, and 6 bases stayed unmatched. The germline gives CDR1 SGHRS, CDR2 YFSETQ. The CDR3 sequence is 14 residues long. The CDR3 nucleotides are TGCGCCAGCAGCTTGGCGGCGGGAGATAGCGAGCAGTACTTC. Translation gives CASSLAAGDSEQYF.

J is TRBJ2-2 and V is TRBV28; TRBD2 might be the D (6 bases). The germline V and J ends were trimmed by 2 bases and 7 bases, with 8 bases remaining between them. Germline V gene data show CDR1 as MDHEN and CDR2 as SYDVKM. The CDR3 totals 13 residues. CDR3 sequence reads: CASSLGGSGELFF. CDR3 nucleotides: TGTGCCAGCAGTTTAGGGGGGAGCGGGGAGCTGTTTTTT.

This clone was detected once. The chain joins TRBV7-2 to TRBJ2-7; D unresolved. This CDR3 contains 15 residues. V lost 3 bases to trimming and J lost 1 base, with 13 bases between them. Germline CDR1 and CDR2: SGHTA and FQGNSA. CDR3 nucleotides: TGTGCCAGCAGCTTGGGGATGACTGGTTCCTACGAGCAGTACTTC. It codes for CASSLGMTGSYEQYF.

The genes are TRBV27 and TRBJ2-5; possible D gene TRBD2, 6 bases. Germline CDR1 reads MNHEY; CDR2 reads SMNVEV (reference sequence). V was cut by 2 bases and J by 1 base, with 14 bases left in between. CDR3 size: 16 residues. CDR3 sequence (DNA): TGTGCCAGCAGTTTAGGGAGGTGGGGGGTCCAAGAGACCCAGTACTTC. It codes for CASSLGRWGVQETQYF.

The chain combines TRBV7-2 with TRBJ2-3; D uncertain. CDR1 SGHTA and CDR2 FQGNSA come from the germline V gene. CDR3 length: 14 amino acids. V lost 0 bases, J lost 3 bases, and 7 bases lay in between. The CDR3 here is CASSLATRTDTQYF. As DNA, the CDR3 is TGTGCCAGCAGCTTAGCGACGAGGACAGATACGCAGTATTTT.

This clone was observed once. CDR3 protein: CASSVQGSLPLYEQYF. The CDR3 DNA reads TGTGCCAGCAGCGTACAGGGATCGCTCCCCCTCTACGAGCAGTACTTC. V usage is TRBV7-2 and J usage is TRBJ2-7; tentatively, D is TRBD1 (6 bases). In germline, CDR1 is SGHTA, CDR2 FQGNSA. The V end lost 5 bases, the J end lost 3 bases, and 20 bases lay between the germline ends. The CDR3 covers 16 residues. The complete variable domain, with remaining parts taken from reference TRBV7-2 and TRBJ2-7, reads GAGVSQSPSNKVTEKGKDVELRCDPISGHTALYWYRQSLGQGLEFLIYFQGNSAPDKSGLPSDRFSAERTGGSVSTLTIQRTQQEDSAVYLCASSVQGSLPLYEQYFGPGTRLTVT.

The chain uses TRBV27 and TRBJ2-1; 12 bases are shared with TRBD2. This CDR3 has 17 amino acids. Germline CDR1 MNHEY, CDR2 SMNVEV (reference sequence). After removal of 5 bases from V and 3 bases from J, the junction contained 8 bases not matched to a gene. CDR3 nucleotide sequence: TGTGCCAGCAGTCCCGGACTAGCGGGGATGTACTACAATGAGCAGTTCTTC. Encoded protein: CASSPGLAGMYYNEQFF.

V is TRBV10-3 and J is TRBJ1-5; D unclear. The V and J ends lost 6 bases and 4 bases respectively, with 10 bases between them. Germline V CDR1 and CDR2: ENHRY, SYGVKD. There are 13 residues in the CDR3. The CDR3 DNA is TGTGCCATCAGGGACGGACCTAATCAGCCCCAGCATTTT. Amino acids: CAIRDGPNQPQHF.

The rearrangement joins TRBV23-1 to TRBJ1-1, with D possibly being TRBD1 (6 bases). TRBV23-1 is identified as an open reading frame with a role that is uncertain. This CDR3 has 16 residues. The V and J ends lost 3 bases and 4 bases respectively, with 18 bases between them. In nucleotides, the CDR3 is TGCGCCAGCAGTCATAGGGGGGGGCGTATGGCCACTGAAGCTTTCTTT. Translated: CASSHRGGRMATEAFF.

The J gene is TRBJ2-1, the V gene TRBV30; D gene ambiguous. With 2 bases removed from V and 2 bases from J, the gap between germline ends came to 10 bases. The CDR3 contains 14 residues. The V gene's germline CDR1 is GTSNPN and CDR2 SVGIG (reference sequence). The CDR3 DNA sequence: TGTGCCTGGAGTAGACCGGGCCCCTACAATGAGCAGTTCTTC. Its protein is CAWSRPGPYNEQFF.

This chain links TRBV29-1 with TRBJ2-1, with TRBD2 identical over 7 bases. V lost 3 bases to trimming and J lost 1 base; unmatched junction nucleotides: 9. Looked up from germline, CDR1 is SQVTM and CDR2 is ANQGSEA. The CDR3 covers 16 residues. CDR3 DNA: TGCAGCGTTGACCCTATCGGGGGGTTTTCCTACAATGAGCAGTTCTTC. Protein sequence: CSVDPIGGFSYNEQFF.

This chain connects TRBV10-3 to TRBJ2-1; D unresolved. This CDR3 is built from 11 residues. The germline V gene encodes CDR1 ENHRY and CDR2 SYGVKD. The germline V and J ends were trimmed by 6 bases and 8 bases, with 8 bases remaining between them. The CDR3, as DNA: TGTGCCATCAGGAATGCGGATGAGCAGTTCTTC. This sequence encodes CAIRNADEQFF.

The V call is TRBV6-5, the J call TRBJ1-4; 7 bases match TRBD1. The germline V gene encodes CDR1 MNHEY and CDR2 SVGAGI. The CDR3 length is 16 residues. The ends lost 2 bases at V and 8 bases at J; junction bases unmatched: 11. The CDR3 is CASSYATGVVNEKLFF. As DNA, the CDR3 is TGTGCCAGCAGTTACGCCACAGGGGTGGTAAACGAAAAACTGTTTTTT.